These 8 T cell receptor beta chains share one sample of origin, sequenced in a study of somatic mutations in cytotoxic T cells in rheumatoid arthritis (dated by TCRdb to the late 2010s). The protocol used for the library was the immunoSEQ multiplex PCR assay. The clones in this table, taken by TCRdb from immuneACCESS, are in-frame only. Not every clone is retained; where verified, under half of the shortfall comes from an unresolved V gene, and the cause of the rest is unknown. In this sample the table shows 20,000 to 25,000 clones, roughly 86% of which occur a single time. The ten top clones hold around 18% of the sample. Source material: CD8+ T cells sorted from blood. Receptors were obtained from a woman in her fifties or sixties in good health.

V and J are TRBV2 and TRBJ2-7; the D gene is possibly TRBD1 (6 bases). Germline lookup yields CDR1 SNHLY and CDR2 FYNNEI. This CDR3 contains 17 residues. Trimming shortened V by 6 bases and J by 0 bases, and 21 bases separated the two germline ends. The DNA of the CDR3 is TGTGCCAGCAGCGCCCCGCGGACAGCGCCCAGCTCCTACGAGCAGTACTTC. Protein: CASSAPRTAPSSYEQYF.

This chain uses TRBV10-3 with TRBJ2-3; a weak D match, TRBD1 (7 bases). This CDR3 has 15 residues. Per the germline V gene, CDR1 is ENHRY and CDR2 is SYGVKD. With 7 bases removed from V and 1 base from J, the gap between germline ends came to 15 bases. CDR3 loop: CAITTGDSGTDTQYF. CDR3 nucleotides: TGTGCCATCACCACGGGGGACAGCGGCACAGATACGCAGTATTTT.

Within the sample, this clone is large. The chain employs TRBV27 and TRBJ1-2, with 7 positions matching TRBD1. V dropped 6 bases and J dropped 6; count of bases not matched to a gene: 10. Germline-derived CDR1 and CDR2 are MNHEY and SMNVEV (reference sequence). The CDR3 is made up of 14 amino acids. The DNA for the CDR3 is TGTGCCAGCAGGTCATCGACAGGGTTTGATGGCTACACCTTC. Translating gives CASRSSTGFDGYTF.

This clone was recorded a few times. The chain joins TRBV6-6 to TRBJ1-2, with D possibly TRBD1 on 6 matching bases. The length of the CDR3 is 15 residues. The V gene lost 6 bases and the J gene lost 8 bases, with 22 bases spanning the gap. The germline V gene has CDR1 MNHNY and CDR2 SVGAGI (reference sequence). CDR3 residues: CASRMPDSTMTGYTF. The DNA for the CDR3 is TGTGCCAGCAGAATGCCGGACAGTACCATGACCGGCTACACCTTC.

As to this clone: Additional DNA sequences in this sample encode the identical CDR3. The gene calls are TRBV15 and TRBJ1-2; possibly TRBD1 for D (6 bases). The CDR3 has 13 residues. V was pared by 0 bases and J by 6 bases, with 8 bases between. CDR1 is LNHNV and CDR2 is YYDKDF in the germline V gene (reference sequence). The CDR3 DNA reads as TGTGCCACCAGCAGAGAGGAGGGGGATGGCTACACCTTC. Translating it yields CATSREEGDGYTF.

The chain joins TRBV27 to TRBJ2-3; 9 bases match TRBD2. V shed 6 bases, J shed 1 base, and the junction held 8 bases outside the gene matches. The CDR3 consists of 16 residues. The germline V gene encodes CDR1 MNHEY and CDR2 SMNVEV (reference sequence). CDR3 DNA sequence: TGTGCCAGCAGCCCTCAGGAGCGGGGGGGCACAGATACGCAGTATTTT. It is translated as CASSPQERGGTDTQYF.

CDR3: CASSQVYGGAYEQYF. CDR3 DNA: TGCGCCAGCAGCCAAGTTTACGGGGGGGCCTACGAGCAGTACTTC. The rearrangement links TRBV4-3 to TRBJ2-7; TRBD2 agrees at 8 bases. The V gene's germline CDR1 is LGHNA and CDR2 YSLEER. This CDR3 comprises 15 residues. V gave up 1 base and J gave up 2 bases; unmatched junction bases: 4.

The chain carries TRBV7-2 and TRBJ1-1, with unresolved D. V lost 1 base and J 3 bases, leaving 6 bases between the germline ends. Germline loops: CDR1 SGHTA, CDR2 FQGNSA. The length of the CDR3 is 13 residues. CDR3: CASSLGWDTEAFF. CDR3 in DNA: TGTGCCAGCAGCTTAGGATGGGACACTGAAGCTTTCTTT.